This T cell receptor beta chain was captured in a study of T cell responses to AZD1222 COVID-19 vaccine. Study background: Pooling was applied to second doses at about 4 or about 12 weeks. Overall study findings and caveats: Increased Spike-specific TCR breadth and depth were observed after two AZD1222 doses. Repertoire sampling was restricted to post-peak T cell response timepoints.

Germline-derived CDR1 and CDR2 are SGHDN and FVKESK. CDR3 size: 11 residues. With 5 bases removed from V and 10 bases from J, the gap between germline ends came to 9 bases. The table came from immunoSEQ multiplex PCR; TCRdb's copy has only in-frame clones and leaves some out. The table has some 130,000 clones, over 90% seen once; the top ten hold under 6.5%. As concerns this clone: No antigen is known for it.

The sample in question was peripheral blood, obtained on day 0 of AZD1222 vaccination. The clonotype originates from an adult in good health. The J gene is TRBJ2-1, the V gene TRBV14; D ambiguous. In nucleotides, the CDR3 is TGTGCCAGCAGCGAACAAGAGGAGCAGTTCTTC. It yields the protein CASSEQEEQFF.